This T cell receptor (beta chain) was recorded in a study of ipilimumab plus nivolumab after autologous stem cell transplantation. Study context: Myeloma patients were high-risk transplant-naive or relapsed within 3 years of first autologous transplant.

Turning to this clone: The antigen is not known.

Repertoires were generated with immunoSEQ multiplex PCR, while TCRdb's copy carries only in-frame clones and drops some. In the table there are approximately 40,000 clones, 80% to 95% of which are singletons. Germline CDR1 reads MNHNS; CDR2 reads SASEGT. V dropped 6 bases and J dropped 5; count of bases not matched to a gene: 8. The CDR3 contains 14 residues. Ipilimumab, 1 mg/kg, started 14 to 28 days after autologous transplant. Patients got 3 mg/kg IV nivolumab weeks 1, 4, 7, 10, then biweekly through week 26. General study points: Authors suggest TCR repertoire, Treg phenotype and gut microbiota support further study.

This sequence originates from a male donor with multiple myeloma. The sample in question was PBMCs, obtained in a trial of ipilimumab plus nivolumab as post-transplant consolidation. The chain is built from TRBV6-1 and TRBJ2-5, with 8 nucleotides matching TRBD1. CDR3 sequence (DNA): TGTGCCAGCAGCCCCCCACAGGGGGTGGAGACCCAGTACTTC. This gives the protein CASSPPQGVETQYF.